Listed below are T cell receptor beta chains from one sample, sequenced in a study of blood T cell repertoires in COVID-19. Sequencing was performed with immunoSEQ multiplex PCR; in TCRdb, only in-frame clones are kept and a portion is missing. Here the sample spans a few hundred thousand clones, roughly nine tenths being singletons. Sequences were obtained from PBMCs or T cells enriched from blood (not recorded which). These receptors all come from a woman aged 25 to 45 who had recovered from COVID-19. CDR3s include the opening cysteine and the closing phenylalanine or tryptophan. A D gene is named only where the DNA matches it firmly. A clone size is listed for some rows: how often the clone was seen (once, few, many), or a class if it is expanded.

size,V,J,D,DNA,CDR3
once,TRBV9,TRBJ2-7,TRBD1,TGTGCCAGCACCACCGGGACAGGCACCTACGAGCAGTACTTC,CASTTGTGTYEQYF
-,TRBV7-9,TRBJ2-7,TRBD1,TGTGCCAGCAGCAGGACAGGGGGCTCTTACGAGCAGTACTTC,CASSRTGGSYEQYF
-,TRBV12-3/TRBV12-4,TRBJ1-4,-,TGTGCCAGCAAGTTTACCGGAGATGAAAAACTGTTTTTT,CASKFTGDEKLFF
-,TRBV28,TRBJ1-2,TRBD1,TGTGCCAGCAGCCTAAGACAGGGGCACTATGGCTACACCTTC,CASSLRQGHYGYTF
-,TRBV27,TRBJ1-6,-,TGTGCCAGCAGTTCCAGGGTGAGCTCCTTAGGTTCCTATAATTCACCCCTCCACTTT,CASSSRVSSLGSYNSPLHF
-,TRBV10-2,TRBJ1-4,-,TGCGCCAGCAGTGACACTATTGCAACTAATGAAAAACTGTTTTTT,CASSDTIATNEKLFF
few,TRBV28,TRBJ2-7,TRBD1,TGTGCCAGCAGGACACCTGGCTGGGACAGGGGTGAAGAGCAGTACTTC,CASRTPGWDRGEEQYF
once,TRBV7-9,TRBJ2-2,-,TGTGCCAGCAGCTTACTCGACACGAACACCGGGGAGCTGTTTTTT,CASSLLDTNTGELFF
few,TRBV6-5,TRBJ2-5,TRBD2,TGTGCCAGCAGTTGGGGAGGGGTTCGGGGAGAGACCCAGTACTTC,CASSWGGVRGETQYF
-,TRBV5-1,TRBJ1-1,-,TGCGCCAGCAGCTCTCGGGGGAGCACTGAAGCTTTCTTT,CASSSRGSTEAFF
-,TRBV29-1,TRBJ2-7,TRBD1,TGCAGCGTTGTTGGGGACAGGGGGTCCGAGCAGTACTTC,CSVVGDRGSEQYF
once,TRBV14,TRBJ1-3,-,TGTGCCAGCAGCCAAGAAGCGGCGGGGGCGGCTGGAAACACCATATATTTT,CASSQEAAGAAGNTIYF
-,TRBV6-5,TRBJ2-2,-,TGTGCCAGCAGTCGGACAGCGAACACCGGGGAGCTGTTTTTT,CASSRTANTGELFF
-,TRBV5-1,TRBJ2-1,-,TGCGCCAGCAGCCCTGGACAATGGGATAATGAGCAGTTCTTC,CASSPGQWDNEQFF
-,TRBV20-1,TRBJ1-1,-,TGCAGTGCTAGTCTCACAGGGAAGCTAGGTGAAGCTTTCTTT,CSASLTGKLGEAFF
-,TRBV7-2,TRBJ1-5,-,TGTGCCAGCAGCTTAGGCGCCCGGAGCAATCAGCCCCAGCATTTT,CASSLGARSNQPQHF
once,TRBV28,TRBJ2-1,TRBD1,TGTGCCAGCAGTTTATTAAGGACAGGGGCAATCTACAATGAGCAGTTCTTC,CASSLLRTGAIYNEQFF
few,TRBV7-6,TRBJ2-1,TRBD2,TGTGCCAGCAGCATGACTAGCGGGGGGTATGGTGAGCAGTTCTTC,CASSMTSGGYGEQFF
-,TRBV9,TRBJ2-5,TRBD2,TGTGCCAGCAGCGTAGGAGTAGCGGGGGGTTCAGAGACCCAGTACTTC,CASSVGVAGGSETQYF
-,TRBV6-2/TRBV6-3,TRBJ2-7,TRBD1,TGTGCCAGCAGTTACACGGGACAGTTCGAGCAGTACTTC,CASSYTGQFEQYF
once,TRBV5-1,TRBJ1-2,-,TGCGCCAGCAGCCTCGTCACAGGGATGGCTGGCTATGGCTACACCTTC,CASSLVTGMAGYGYTF
-,TRBV12-3/TRBV12-4,TRBJ2-7,-,TGTGCCAGCAGTTTGGGGGGGGCGCAGCAGTACTTC,CASSLGGAQQYF
once,TRBV5-1,TRBJ1-5,TRBD1,TGCGCCAGCAGCTTGGGGGGACAGGGTGGTCAGCCCCAGCATTTT,CASSLGGQGGQPQHF
-,TRBV7-2,TRBJ2-2,TRBD2,TGTGCCAGCAGCTTAGTTTTAGCGGGGGGACGGAACACCGGGGAGCTGTTTTTT,CASSLVLAGGRNTGELFF
-,TRBV24-1,TRBJ2-1,-,TGTGCCACCAGTGACCCAGGAGGGGCCAGCTACAATGAGCAGTTCTTC,CATSDPGGASYNEQFF
-,TRBV6-5,TRBJ1-2,-,TGTGCCAGCAGTTACTCGACGCGGTCGTACTATGGCTACACCTTC,CASSYSTRSYYGYTF
once,TRBV5-6,TRBJ2-5,TRBD2,TGTGCCAGCAGCGCCGGGACTAGCGGGAGAGAGACCCAGTACTTC,CASSAGTSGRETQYF
-,TRBV5-1,TRBJ1-6,-,TGCGCCAGCAGCTCGGGACTATCTGCCCCTCCACCCCTCCACTTT,CASSSGLSAPPPLHF
-,TRBV11-2,TRBJ2-5,-,TGTGCCAGCAGCAAAGGGGCGGAGGAGACCCAGTACTTC,CASSKGAEETQYF
once,TRBV7-2,TRBJ2-5,TRBD1,TGTGCCAGCAGCTTAGACGGGACAGGGAGAGAGACCCAGTACTTC,CASSLDGTGRETQYF
-,TRBV6-2/TRBV6-3,TRBJ1-4,-,TGTGCCAGCAGTTACTTCCCAAATGAAAAACTGTTTTTT,CASSYFPNEKLFF
-,TRBV27,TRBJ2-7,TRBD1,TGTGCCAGCAGTTTCACCTCGGACAGGATAGAGTACTTC,CASSFTSDRIEYF
-,TRBV3-1/TRBV3-2,TRBJ1-4,TRBD1,TGTGCCAGCAGCACCAGGGGGCATTTCGCAAAACTGTTTTTT,CASSTRGHFAKLFF
-,TRBV30,TRBJ2-1,-,TGTGCCTGGAGTGTCCGGAGCTCCTACAATGAGCAGTTCTTC,CAWSVRSSYNEQFF
-,TRBV27,TRBJ2-7,-,TGTGCCAGCAAAGGACTTCGGCGGCACGAGCAGTACTTC,CASKGLRRHEQYF
-,TRBV6-5,TRBJ2-1,-,TGTGCCAGCAGCATACCTGGGCCGTGGAATGAGCAGTTCTTC,CASSIPGPWNEQFF
-,TRBV24-1,TRBJ1-2,TRBD1,TGTGCGCCCAAGGACAGGGGAGAGGAGTGTTATGGCTACACCTTC,CAPKDRGEECYGYTF
few,TRBV19,TRBJ1-2,-,TGTGCCAGTAGTCACTCACAGGGCGTTGGCTACACCTTC,CASSHSQGVGYTF
-,TRBV10-3,TRBJ1-2,-,TGTGCCATCAGTGCAGGGAACTATGGCTACACCTTC,CAISAGNYGYTF
-,TRBV4-2,TRBJ2-1,TRBD1,TGTGCCAGCAGCCAAGAACCGGGACAGGCTTACAATGAGCAGTTCTTC,CASSQEPGQAYNEQFF
-,TRBV30,TRBJ2-7,TRBD2,TGTGCCCGCGACTGGCGGGGGAACGAGCAGTACTTC,CARDWRGNEQYF
-,TRBV4-3,TRBJ1-2,-,TGCGCCAGCAGCCAAGATCCGGGGATACACTATGGCTACACCTTC,CASSQDPGIHYGYTF
-,TRBV6-5,TRBJ2-3,TRBD1,TGTGCCAGCAGTTACTCGATGACAGGGATCACAGATACGCAGTATTTT,CASSYSMTGITDTQYF
-,TRBV2,TRBJ1-1,TRBD1,TGTGCCACAGACAGGGGTCCTGAAGCTTTCTTT,CATDRGPEAFF
-,TRBV5-1,TRBJ1-5,-,TGCGCCAGCAGCTTATCCGGGATCAGCAATCAGCCCCAGCATTTT,CASSLSGISNQPQHF
-,TRBV5-1,TRBJ2-3,-,TGCGCCAGCAGCAACCTTCTTGAGGGGGGCACAGATACGCAGTATTTT,CASSNLLEGGTDTQYF
-,TRBV10-2,TRBJ1-2,-,TGCGCCAGCAGTGACGGGGGATCACGGGACTATGGCTACACCTTC,CASSDGGSRDYGYTF
-,TRBV7-2,TRBJ2-2,TRBD1,TGTGCCAGCAGCTGGACAGGGGAGGCCGGGGAGCTGTTTTTT,CASSWTGEAGELFF
-,TRBV5-4,TRBJ2-1,-,TGTGCCAGCAGCCAAAACTGGAATGAGCAGTTCTTC,CASSQNWNEQFF
-,TRBV7-2,TRBJ2-5,TRBD2,TGTGCCAGCAGCTTATTTCACGCTAGCGGGCGAAAGACCCAGTACTTC,CASSLFHASGRKTQYF
once,TRBV9,TRBJ2-3,TRBD1,TGTGCCAGCAGCGCAGGGGGCGGAGCAGATACGCAGTATTTT,CASSAGGGADTQYF
-,TRBV28,TRBJ2-6,-,TGTGCCAGCACCCCCCCGGCGGGCTCTGGGGCCAACGTCCTGACTTTC,CASTPPAGSGANVLTF
-,TRBV12-5,TRBJ2-3,-,TGTGCTAGTGGACCCCCCAGGAGGGCGGATACGCAGTATTTT,CASGPPRRADTQYF